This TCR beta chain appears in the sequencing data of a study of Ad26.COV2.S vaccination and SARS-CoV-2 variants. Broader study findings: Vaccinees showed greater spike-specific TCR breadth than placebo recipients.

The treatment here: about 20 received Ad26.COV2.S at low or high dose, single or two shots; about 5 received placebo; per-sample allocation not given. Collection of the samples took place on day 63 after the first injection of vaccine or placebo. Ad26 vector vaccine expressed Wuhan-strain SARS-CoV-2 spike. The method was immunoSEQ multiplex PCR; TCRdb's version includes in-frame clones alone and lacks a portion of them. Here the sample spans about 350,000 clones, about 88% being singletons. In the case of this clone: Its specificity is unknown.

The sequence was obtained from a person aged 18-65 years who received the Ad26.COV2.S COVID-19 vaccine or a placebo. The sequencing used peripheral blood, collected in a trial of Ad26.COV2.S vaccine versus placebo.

CDR3 sequence: CASSPTLNPSTEAFF. In nucleotides, the CDR3 is TGTGCCAGCAGCCCAACTCTTAACCCTTCCACTGAAGCTTTCTTT. The chain carries TRBV7-3 and TRBJ1-1; D is unclear. Trimming stripped 5 bases from V and 4 bases from J, with 17 bases between. The V gene's germline CDR1 is SGHTA and CDR2 FQGTGA. The CDR3 loop spans 15 amino acids.